Included here is one T cell receptor beta chain sequence, with context. This receptor's antigen is unknown. Base qualities are not at hand, and no much larger clone is one base apart. CDR1 and CDR2, per the germline V gene (reference sequence), are LGHDT and YNNKEL. Reading from cysteine to phenylalanine, the CDR3 counts 16 amino acids. The entry retains the CDR3 DNA only, 48 bases that are in frame from base 1. V lost 2 bases and J lost 8 bases, and the count of bases not matched to a germline gene is 11. What the time point label conveys for this sample: baseline before first vaccination. Vaccinee samples came from UK trials COV001 and COV002, including a single-blind randomized controlled phase 2/3 trial of AZD1222 (ChAdOx1 nCoV-19) in healthy adults. Trial participant PBMC samples were collected at day 0 and day 28 after the second dose for TCRbeta chain sequencing. The CDR3 regions of human TCRbeta chains were subjected to immunosequencing. On the study's bioinformatics: TCRs in the repertoires were matched against a reference library of SARS-CoV-2-specific TCRs that had been generated with the MIRA antigen-specificity platform. Breadth meant the fraction of unique TCRs that were SARS-CoV-2-associated, whereas depth meant the fraction of total T cells that were SARS-CoV-2-associated. Using the MIRA data, each spike-specific TCR was mapped to the spike region that the TCR reacts to and placed in a CD4 or CD8 class. Log10-transformed breadth and depth values were compared by one-way ANOVA with Sidak's multiple comparisons tests. As stored in TCRdb, this immuneACCESS dataset retains in-frame rearrangements with V and J assigned. A fraction of the clones does not appear; measured against another copy, unresolved V genes explain less than half of the discrepancy, and the remainder lacks a known reason. V, J and clone size reflect that table, while D and trimming were determined from the DNA. The sample table holds some 120,000 clones, of which about 90% were seen once. The biggest ten clones account for around 7.5% of the sample.

The sample comes from a study of T cell responses to AZD1222 COVID-19 vaccine (dated by TCRdb to about 2021). For the study in its entirety: AZD1222 recipients given second doses at about 4 weeks or at about 12 weeks were pooled, since spike-specific TCR depth and breadth were not found to differ between the two schedules. Trial participants were enrolled by age into 18-55, 56-69 and 70-plus year subgroups, with 148, 28 and 57 TCR-sequenced participants respectively. A total of 240 or so trial participants underwent TCR sequencing, of whom 207 had received two doses of AZD1222 and some 26 had received two doses of the MenACWY control vaccine. Results and caveats for the whole study, not just this receptor: Participants were mostly white British, with more females than males. The authors suggested clonal diversity may have been underestimated. Conclusions about previously exposed vaccinees are limited because only 5 or 6 AZD1222 recipients were SARS-CoV-2 seropositive at baseline. The whole spike protein was spanned by vaccine-associated CD4 TCRs, and dominant responses were seen in regions 160-218 and 743-854. After two AZD1222 doses, both the breadth and the depth of spike-specific TCRs were significantly higher than at day 0 and than in MenACWY recipients. Epitopes outside the regions mutated in the B.1.351 and B.1.1.7 variants were reportedly recognized by nearly half of the unique spike-specific TCRs. The 56-69-year group was small, and its depth increase did not reach significance, likely because of low power. No day 14 peak-response samples were available, so repertoires were characterized only after the peak T cell response.

Recombination connected TRBV3-1 (or the pseudogene TRBV3-2) to TRBJ2-1; 8 middle bases align to TRBD2. Specimen: peripheral blood, collected on day 0 of AZD1222 vaccination. This sequence originates from an adult in good health. CDR3 reads: CASSQSRGGRMDEQFF. The bases are TGTGCCAGCAGCCAAAGTCGGGGGGGGCGTATGGATGAGCAGTTCTTC.